This TCR beta chain originates from a study of T cells in Graves' hyperthyroidism and ophthalmopathy. RNA transcripts were the template for amplifying TCR beta CDR3 regions. First-round RT-PCR of the TCR CDR3 relied on the HTBI primer set. MiXCR was run by TCRdb on the multiplex PCR reads, yielding one entry per CDR3 protein. The data show about 200,000 distinct CDR3 sequences, roughly a sixth seen once. Per the germline V gene, CDR1 is SEHNR and CDR2 is FQNEAQ (reference sequence). The CDR3 runs to 13 residues. Remarks on this clonotype: This may come from a read error, since a much larger clone is one base off.

This TCR came from a woman aged 50 to 65 with Graves' hyperthyroidism. This chain uses TRBV7-9 with TRBJ2-2; D not certain. The sequencing sample was made of blood. CDR3 nucleotides: TGTGCCAGCAGCTTATCGAACGCCGGGGAGCTGTTTTTT. Translation gives CASSLSNAGELFF.